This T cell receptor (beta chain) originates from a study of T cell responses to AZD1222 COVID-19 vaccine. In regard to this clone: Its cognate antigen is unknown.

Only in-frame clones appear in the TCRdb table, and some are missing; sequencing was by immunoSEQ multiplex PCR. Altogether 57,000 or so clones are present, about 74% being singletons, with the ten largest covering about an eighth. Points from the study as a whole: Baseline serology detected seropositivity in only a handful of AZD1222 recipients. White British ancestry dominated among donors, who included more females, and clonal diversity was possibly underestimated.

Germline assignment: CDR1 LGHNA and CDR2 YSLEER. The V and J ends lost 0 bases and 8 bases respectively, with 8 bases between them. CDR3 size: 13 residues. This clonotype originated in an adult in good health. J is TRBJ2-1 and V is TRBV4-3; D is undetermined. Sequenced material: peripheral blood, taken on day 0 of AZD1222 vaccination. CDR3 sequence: CASSQELMDEQFF. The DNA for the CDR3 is TGCGCCAGCAGCCAAGAGTTGATGGATGAGCAGTTCTTC.